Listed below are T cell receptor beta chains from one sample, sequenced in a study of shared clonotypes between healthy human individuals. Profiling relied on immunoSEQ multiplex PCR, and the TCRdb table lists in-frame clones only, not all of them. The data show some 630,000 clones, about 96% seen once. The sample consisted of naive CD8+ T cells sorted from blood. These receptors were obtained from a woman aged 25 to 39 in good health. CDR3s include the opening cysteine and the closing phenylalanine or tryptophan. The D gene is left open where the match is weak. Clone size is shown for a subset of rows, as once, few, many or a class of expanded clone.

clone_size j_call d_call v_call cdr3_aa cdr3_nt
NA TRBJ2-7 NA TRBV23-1 CASGIVACGPIGGEQYF TGCGCCAGCGGTATCGTCGCGTGTGGACCCATTGGGGGCGAGCAGTACTTC
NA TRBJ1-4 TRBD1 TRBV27 CASSLGWTGTNEKLFF TGTGCCAGCAGTCTAGGATGGACAGGGACAAACGAAAAACTGTTTTTT
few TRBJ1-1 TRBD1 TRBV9 CASSVWGTGYTLNTEAFF TGTGCCAGCAGCGTATGGGGGACAGGTTATACACTTAACACTGAAGCTTTCTTT
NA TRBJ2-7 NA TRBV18 CASSPDRDHYEQYF TGTGCCAGCTCACCAGACCGGGACCACTACGAGCAGTACTTC
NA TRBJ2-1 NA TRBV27 CASSLASSNEQFF TGTGCCAGCAGTTTGGCTAGCTCCAATGAGCAGTTCTTC
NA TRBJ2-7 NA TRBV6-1 CASSGAVSSYEQYF TGTGCCAGCAGTGGGGCCGTTAGCTCCTACGAGCAGTACTTC
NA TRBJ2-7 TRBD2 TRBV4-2 CASSQYLLAGEDYEQYF TGTGCCAGCAGCCAATATCTGCTAGCGGGCGAGGACTACGAGCAGTACTTC
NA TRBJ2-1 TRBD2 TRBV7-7 CASSFVGTSGEEQFF TGTGCCAGCAGCTTCGTTGGGACTAGCGGGGAGGAGCAGTTCTTC
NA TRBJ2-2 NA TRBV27 CASSQGQRFTGELFF TGTGCCAGCAGTCAAGGACAAAGATTTACCGGGGAGCTGTTTTTT
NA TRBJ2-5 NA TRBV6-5 CASRGRETQYF TGTGCCAGCCGGGGTAGAGAGACCCAGTACTTC
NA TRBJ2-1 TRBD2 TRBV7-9 CASSLAGGTNEQFF TGTGCCAGCAGCCTAGCGGGAGGAACGAATGAGCAGTTCTTC
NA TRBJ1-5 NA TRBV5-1 CASALGVNQPQHF TGCGCCAGCGCCCTTGGAGTCAATCAGCCCCAGCATTTT
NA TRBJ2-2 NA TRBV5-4 CASGRLSNTGELFF TGTGCCAGCGGTCGACTATCGAACACCGGGGAGCTGTTTTTT
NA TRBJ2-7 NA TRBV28 CASRNSDLAVIYEQYF TGTGCCAGCAGGAACTCGGATTTAGCAGTAATCTACGAGCAGTACTTC
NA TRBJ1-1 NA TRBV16 CASSQAWTEAFF TGTGCCAGCAGCCAAGCGTGGACTGAAGCTTTCTTT
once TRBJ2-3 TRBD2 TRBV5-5 CASSTTSGSGDTQYF TGTGCCAGCAGCACGACTAGCGGGAGTGGGGATACGCAGTATTTT
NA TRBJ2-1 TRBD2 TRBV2 CASSTPRGGSYNEQFF TGTGCCAGCAGTACCCCAAGGGGAGGGTCCTACAATGAGCAGTTCTTC
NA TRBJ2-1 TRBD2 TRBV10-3 CAISESGRPTSGSPNEQFF TGTGCCATCAGTGAGTCGGGTAGACCCACTAGCGGGAGCCCGAATGAGCAGTTCTTC
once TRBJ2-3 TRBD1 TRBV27 CASSNLGTEGPDTQYF TGTGCCAGCAGCAACCTCGGGACAGAGGGCCCAGATACGCAGTATTTT
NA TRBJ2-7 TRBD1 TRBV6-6 CASSTGTGGYEQYF TGTGCCAGCAGTACCGGGACAGGGGGCTACGAGCAGTACTTC
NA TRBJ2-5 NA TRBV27 CASSWFMGDRETQYF TGTGCCAGCAGTTGGTTTATGGGGGATAGAGAGACCCAGTACTTC
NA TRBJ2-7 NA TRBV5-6 CASSLGGGLSEQYF TGTGCCAGCAGCTTGGGTGGCGGACTGAGCGAGCAGTACTTC
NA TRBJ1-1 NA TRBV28 CASSLRGGPLGTEAFF TGTGCCAGCAGTTTACGGGGGGGCCCTCTCGGCACTGAAGCTTTCTTT
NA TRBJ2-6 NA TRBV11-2 CASSLGSGDSGANVLTF TGTGCCAGCAGCTTAGGCTCAGGGGACTCTGGGGCCAACGTCCTGACTTTC
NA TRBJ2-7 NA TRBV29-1 CSAAGSSYEQYF TGCAGCGCTGCCGGGTCCTCCTACGAGCAGTACTTC
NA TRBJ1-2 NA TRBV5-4 CASSISGQVETF TGTGCCAGCAGCATCTCGGGGCAGGTGGAAACCTTC
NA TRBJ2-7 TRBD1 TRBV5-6 CASSVWGQGFHEQYF TGTGCCAGCAGCGTCTGGGGACAGGGTTTCCACGAGCAGTACTTC
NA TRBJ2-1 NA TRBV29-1 CSPLVFDEQFF TGCAGCCCATTAGTTTTCGATGAGCAGTTCTTC
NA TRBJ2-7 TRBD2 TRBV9 CASGAGDSYEQYF TGTGCCAGCGGGGCGGGAGATAGCTACGAGCAGTACTTC
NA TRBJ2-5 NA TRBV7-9 CASRPPEQETQYF TGTGCCAGCAGGCCCCCAGAGCAAGAGACCCAGTACTTC
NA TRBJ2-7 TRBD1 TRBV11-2 CASSPRDSYYEQYF TGTGCCAGCAGCCCCAGGGACAGCTACTACGAGCAGTACTTC
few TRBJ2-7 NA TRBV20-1 CSAMPDYEQYF TGCAGTGCTATGCCAGACTACGAGCAGTACTTC
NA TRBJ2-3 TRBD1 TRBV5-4 CASTLTGGTDTQYF TGTGCCAGCACCTTGACAGGGGGCACAGATACGCAGTATTTT
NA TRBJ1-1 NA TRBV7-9 CASSAVDSLNTEAFF TGTGCCAGCAGCGCCGTGGACAGTTTGAACACTGAAGCTTTCTTT
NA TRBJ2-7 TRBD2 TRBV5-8 CASSFSGSIYEQYF TGTGCCAGCAGCTTTAGCGGGAGTATCTACGAGCAGTACTTC
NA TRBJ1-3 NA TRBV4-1 CASSQVTSSGNTIYF TGCGCCAGCAGCCAAGTCACCAGCTCTGGAAACACCATATATTTT
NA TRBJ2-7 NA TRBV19 CASSIDLLGSGLAEQYF TGTGCCAGTAGTATAGATCTTCTAGGGTCAGGTCTCGCCGAGCAGTACTTC
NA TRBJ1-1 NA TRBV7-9 CASSLYGGGTEAFF TGTGCCAGCAGCTTATACGGCGGGGGGACTGAAGCTTTCTTT
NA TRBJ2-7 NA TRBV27 CASSPGQSLPYEQYF TGTGCCAGCAGTCCAGGACAGTCCCTCCCCTACGAGCAGTACTTC
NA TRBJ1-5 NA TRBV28 CASSLDWNSNQPQHF TGTGCCAGCAGTTTAGATTGGAATAGCAATCAGCCCCAGCATTTT